This T cell receptor (beta chain) comes out of a study of post-analysis software for immune sequencing data. Incorporated into the TCR beta cDNA libraries were unique molecular identifiers, which served to reduce PCR and sequencing biases. A single record per CDR3 protein comes from TCRdb applying MiXCR to the PCR reads. The sample shows hundreds of thousands of distinct CDR3 sequences, around 53% of them seen only once. Source material: blood. This TCR derives from a girl between 5 and 17 years old with multiple sclerosis.

CDR3 in amino acids: CASSLKREEFF. The CDR3 coding sequence is TGTGCCAGCAGTCTTAAGCGGGAGGAGTTCTTC. The chain couples TRBV2 to TRBJ2-1; 9 nucleotides align to TRBD2. The length of the CDR3 is 11 residues. Germline V gene sequence: CDR1 SNHLY, CDR2 FYNNEI. V gave up 5 bases and J gave up 14 bases; unmatched junction bases: 4.